The source of this T cell receptor (beta chain) is a study of patients and donors after allogeneic stem cell transplantation. This clonotype has a handful of counts. Via MiXCR, TCRdb re-called the RT-PCR reads, giving one row per CDR3 protein. The sample carries about 230,000 distinct CDR3 sequences, roughly 13% recorded once. J lost 2 bases, V lost 6 bases, and 7 bases had no gene match. Germline values: CDR1 ENHRY, CDR2 SYGVKD. CDR3 length: 15 residues. Sequenced: blood, either unsorted or a sorted T cell fraction (not recorded which). The receptor was isolated from a human donor who was either an allogeneic HSCT recipient or a stem cell or donor lymphocyte infusion donor (not recorded which). It is not recorded whose cells these are; they may come from a transplant donor. The gene calls are TRBV10-3 and TRBJ1-1; 9 nucleotides match TRBD1. Here the CDR3 DNA reads TGTGCCATCAGAGACCGGGACAGGGAAAACACTGAAGCTTTCTTT. As protein: CAIRDRDRENTEAFF.